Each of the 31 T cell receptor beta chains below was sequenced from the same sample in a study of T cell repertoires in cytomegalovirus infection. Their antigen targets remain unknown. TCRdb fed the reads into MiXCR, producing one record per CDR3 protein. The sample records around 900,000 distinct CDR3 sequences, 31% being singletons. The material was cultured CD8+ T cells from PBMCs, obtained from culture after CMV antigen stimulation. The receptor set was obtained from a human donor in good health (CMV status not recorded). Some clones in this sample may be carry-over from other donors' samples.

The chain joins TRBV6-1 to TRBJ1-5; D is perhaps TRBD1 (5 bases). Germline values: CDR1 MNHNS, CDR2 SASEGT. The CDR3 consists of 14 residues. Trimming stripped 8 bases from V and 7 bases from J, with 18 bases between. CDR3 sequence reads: CASSLAGVGQPQHF. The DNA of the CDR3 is TGTGCCAGCTCCTTGGCGGGGGTTGGGCAGCCCCAGCATTTT.

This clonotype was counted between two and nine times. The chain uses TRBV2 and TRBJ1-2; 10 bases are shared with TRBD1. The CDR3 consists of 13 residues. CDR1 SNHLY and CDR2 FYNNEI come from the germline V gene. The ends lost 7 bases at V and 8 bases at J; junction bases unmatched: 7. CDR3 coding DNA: TGTGCCAGCAAACAAGGACAGGGGGAGGGCTACACCTTC. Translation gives CASKQGQGEGYTF.

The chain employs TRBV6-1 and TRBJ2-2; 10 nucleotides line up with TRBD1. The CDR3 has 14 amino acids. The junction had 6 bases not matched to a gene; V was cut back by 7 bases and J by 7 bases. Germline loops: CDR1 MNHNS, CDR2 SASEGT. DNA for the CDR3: TGTGCCAGCATTGGGACAGGGGTTATCGGGGAGCTGTTTTTT. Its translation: CASIGTGVIGELFF.

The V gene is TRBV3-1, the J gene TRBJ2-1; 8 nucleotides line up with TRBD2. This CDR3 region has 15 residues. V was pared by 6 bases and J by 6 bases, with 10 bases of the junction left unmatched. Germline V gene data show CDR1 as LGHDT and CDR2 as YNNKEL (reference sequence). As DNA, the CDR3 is TGTGCCAGCAGACTCCAAACGGGGGGGCCCAATGAGCAGTTCTTC. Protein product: CASRLQTGGPNEQFF.

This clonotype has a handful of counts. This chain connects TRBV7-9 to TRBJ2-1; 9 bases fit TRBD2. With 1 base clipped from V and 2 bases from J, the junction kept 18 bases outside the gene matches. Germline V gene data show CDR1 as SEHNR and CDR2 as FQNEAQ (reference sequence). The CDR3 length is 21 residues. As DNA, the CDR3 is TGTGCCAGCAGCTTAGAACCCTGGGCTAGCGGGGCCATGGTCCCCTACAATGAGCAGTTCTTC. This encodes CASSLEPWASGAMVPYNEQFF. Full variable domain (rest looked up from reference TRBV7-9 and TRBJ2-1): DTGVSQNPRHKITKRGQNVTFRCDPISEHNRLYWYRQTLGQGPEFLTYFQNEAQLEKSRLLSDRFSAERPKGSFSTLEIQRTEQGDSAMYLCASSLEPWASGAMVPYNEQFFGPGTRLTVL.

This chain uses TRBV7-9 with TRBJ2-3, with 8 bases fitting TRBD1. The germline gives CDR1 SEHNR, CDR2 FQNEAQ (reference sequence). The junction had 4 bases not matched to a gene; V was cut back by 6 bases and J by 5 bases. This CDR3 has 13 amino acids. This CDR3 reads CASRYDRGDTQYF. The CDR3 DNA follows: TGTGCCAGCAGGTACGACAGGGGAGATACGCAGTATTTT.

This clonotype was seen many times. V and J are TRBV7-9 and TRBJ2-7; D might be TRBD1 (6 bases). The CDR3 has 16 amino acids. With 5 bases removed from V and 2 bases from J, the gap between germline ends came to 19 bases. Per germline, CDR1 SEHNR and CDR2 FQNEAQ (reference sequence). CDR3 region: CASSPSTGIRAYEQYV. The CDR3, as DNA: TGTGCCAGCAGCCCCTCGACAGGCATTAGGGCCTACGAGCAGTACGTC.

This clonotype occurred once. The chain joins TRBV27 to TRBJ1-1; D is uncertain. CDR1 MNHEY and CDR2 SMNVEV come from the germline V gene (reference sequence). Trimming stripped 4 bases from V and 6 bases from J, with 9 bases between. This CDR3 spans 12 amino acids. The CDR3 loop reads CASSSSRSEAFF. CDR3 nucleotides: TGTGCCAGCAGTTCTTCTAGGTCTGAAGCTTTCTTT.

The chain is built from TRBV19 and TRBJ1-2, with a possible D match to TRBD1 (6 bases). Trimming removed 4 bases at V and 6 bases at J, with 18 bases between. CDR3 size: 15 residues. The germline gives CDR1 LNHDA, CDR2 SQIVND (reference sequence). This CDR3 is CASSNHPGGGDGYTF. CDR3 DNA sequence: TGTGCCAGTAGTAACCACCCCGGGGGGGGCGATGGCTACACCTTC.

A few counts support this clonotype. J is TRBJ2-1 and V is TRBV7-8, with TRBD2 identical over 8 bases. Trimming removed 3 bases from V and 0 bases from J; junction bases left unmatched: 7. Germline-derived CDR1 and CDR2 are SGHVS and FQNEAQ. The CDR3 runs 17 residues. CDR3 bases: TGTGCCAGCAGCTTGAGACGAGCGGGGGCCTCCTACAATGAGCAGTTCTTC. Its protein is CASSLRRAGASYNEQFF.

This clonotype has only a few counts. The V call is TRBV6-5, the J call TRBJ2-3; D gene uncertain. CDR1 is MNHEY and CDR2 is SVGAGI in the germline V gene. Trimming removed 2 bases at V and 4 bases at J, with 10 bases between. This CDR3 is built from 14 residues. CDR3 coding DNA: TGTGCCAGCAGTTACGTGGCTCGAGCAGATACGCAGTATTTT. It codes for CASSYVARADTQYF.

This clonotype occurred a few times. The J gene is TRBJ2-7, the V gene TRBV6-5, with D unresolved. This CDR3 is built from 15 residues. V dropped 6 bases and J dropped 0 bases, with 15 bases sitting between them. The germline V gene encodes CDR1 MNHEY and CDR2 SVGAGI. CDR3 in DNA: TGTGCCAGCAGCCTAACGATAAGTCGCTCCTACGAGCAGTACTTC. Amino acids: CASSLTISRSYEQYF.

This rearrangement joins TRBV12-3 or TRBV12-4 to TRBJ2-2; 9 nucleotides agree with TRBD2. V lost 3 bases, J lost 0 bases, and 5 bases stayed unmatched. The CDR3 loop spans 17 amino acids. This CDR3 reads CASSFNSGGPNTGELFF. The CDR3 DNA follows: TGTGCCAGCAGTTTTAATAGCGGGGGCCCGAACACCGGGGAGCTGTTTTTT.

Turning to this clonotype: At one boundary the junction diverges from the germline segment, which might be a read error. The CDR3 is CVSSQDEWGPGETQYF. The DNA of the CDR3 is TGTGTCAGCAGCCAAGACGAGTGGGGGCCCGGAGAGACCCAGTACTTC. The rearrangement joins TRBV4-2 to TRBJ2-5, with D maybe TRBD1 (6 bases). The germline CDR1 and CDR2 sequences are LGHNA and YNFKEQ. The CDR3 is 16 residues long.

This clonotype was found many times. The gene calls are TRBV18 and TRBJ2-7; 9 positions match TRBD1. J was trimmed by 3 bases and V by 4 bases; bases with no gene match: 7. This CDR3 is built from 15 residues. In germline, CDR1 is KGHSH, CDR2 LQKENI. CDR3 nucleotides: TGTGCCAGCTCACTGACGGGACAGGGTCTCTACGAGCAGTACGTC. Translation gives CASSLTGQGLYEQYV.

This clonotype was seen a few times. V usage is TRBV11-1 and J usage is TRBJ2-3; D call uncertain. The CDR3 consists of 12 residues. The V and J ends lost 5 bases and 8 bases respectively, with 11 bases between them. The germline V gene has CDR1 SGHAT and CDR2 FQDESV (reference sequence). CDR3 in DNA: TGTGCCAGCAGCCACTGGGATAGTACGCAGTATTTT. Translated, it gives CASSHWDSTQYF.

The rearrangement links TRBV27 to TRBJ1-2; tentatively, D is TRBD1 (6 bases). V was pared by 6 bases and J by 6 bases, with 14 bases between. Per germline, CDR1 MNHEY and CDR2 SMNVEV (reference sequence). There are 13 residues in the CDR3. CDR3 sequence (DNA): TGTGCCAGCAGACTCACTTGGACAGATGGCTACACCTTC. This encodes CASRLTWTDGYTF.

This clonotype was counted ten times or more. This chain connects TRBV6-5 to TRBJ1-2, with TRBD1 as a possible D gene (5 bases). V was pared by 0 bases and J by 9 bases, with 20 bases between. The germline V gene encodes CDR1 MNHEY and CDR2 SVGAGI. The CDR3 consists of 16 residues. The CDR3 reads CASSYSTLGQGRSYTF. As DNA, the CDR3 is TGTGCCAGCAGTTACTCGACGCTTGGCCAGGGTAGGAGCTACACCTTC.

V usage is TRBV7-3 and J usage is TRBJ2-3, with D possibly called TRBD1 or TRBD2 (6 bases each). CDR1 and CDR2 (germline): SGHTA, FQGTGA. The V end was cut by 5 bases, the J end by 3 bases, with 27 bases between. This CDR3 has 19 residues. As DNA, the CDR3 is TGTGCCAGCAGCCGAGTTCCCCCGGGGGCACTGGGGGGTACAGATACGCAGTATTTT. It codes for CASSRVPPGALGGTDTQYF.

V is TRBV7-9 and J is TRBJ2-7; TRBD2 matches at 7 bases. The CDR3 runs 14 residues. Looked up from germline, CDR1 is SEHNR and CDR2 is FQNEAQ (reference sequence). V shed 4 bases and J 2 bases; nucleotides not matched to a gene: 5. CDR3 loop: CASSSLGGAYEQYV. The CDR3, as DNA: TGTGCCAGCAGCTCGCTGGGGGGGGCCTACGAGCAGTACGTC.

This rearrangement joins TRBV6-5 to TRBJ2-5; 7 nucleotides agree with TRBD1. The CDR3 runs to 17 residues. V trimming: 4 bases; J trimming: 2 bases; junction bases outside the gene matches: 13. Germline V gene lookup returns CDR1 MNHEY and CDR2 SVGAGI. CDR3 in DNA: TGTGCCAGCAGTTTATTTAGGGGGCTGGGTGGGCAAGAGACCCAGTACTTC. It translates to CASSLFRGLGGQETQYF.

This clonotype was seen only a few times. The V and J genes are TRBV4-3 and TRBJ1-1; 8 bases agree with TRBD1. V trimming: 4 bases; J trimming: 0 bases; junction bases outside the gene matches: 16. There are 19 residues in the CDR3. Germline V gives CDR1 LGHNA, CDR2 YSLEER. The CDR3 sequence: CASSRRVGGQGAMNTEAFF. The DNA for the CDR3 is TGCGCCAGCAGCCGGCGAGTCGGGGGCCAGGGGGCGATGAACACTGAAGCTTTCTTT.

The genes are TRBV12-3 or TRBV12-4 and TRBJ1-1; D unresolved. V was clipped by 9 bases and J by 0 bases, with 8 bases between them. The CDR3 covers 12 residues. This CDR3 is CARCQVNTEAFF. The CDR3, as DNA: TGTGCCAGGTGTCAGGTGAACACTGAAGCTTTCTTT.

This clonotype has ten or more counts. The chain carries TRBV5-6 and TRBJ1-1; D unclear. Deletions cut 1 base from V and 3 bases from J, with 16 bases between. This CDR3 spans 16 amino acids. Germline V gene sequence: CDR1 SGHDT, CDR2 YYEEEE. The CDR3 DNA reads TGTGCCAGCAGCTTGAAATTGGGGTATCTTGACACTGAAGCTTTCTTT. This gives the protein CASSLKLGYLDTEAFF.

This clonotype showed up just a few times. In DNA form, the CDR3 reads TGTGCCAGCAGCTTGGCCGGATGGGATAATCAGCCCCAGCATTTT. Amino acids: CASSLAGWDNQPQHF. The rearrangement uses TRBV5-5 and TRBJ1-5; no clear D gene. The ends were cut back, 0 bases at V and 4 bases at J, with 11 bases in the middle. Germline V gene sequence: CDR1 SGHKS, CDR2 YYEKEE (reference sequence). The CDR3 contains 15 residues.

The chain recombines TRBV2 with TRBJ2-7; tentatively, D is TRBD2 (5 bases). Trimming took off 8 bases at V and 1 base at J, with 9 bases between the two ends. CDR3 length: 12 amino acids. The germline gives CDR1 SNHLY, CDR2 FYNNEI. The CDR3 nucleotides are TGTGCCAGCCTAGCAAGGTCCTACGAGCAGTACGTC. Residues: CASLARSYEQYV.

CDR3 DNA sequence: TGTGCCAGCAGTTTTATCTTACGGGACACTGAAGCTTTCTTT. It encodes CASSFILRDTEAFF. The chain combines TRBV12-3 or TRBV12-4 with TRBJ1-1, with D uncertain. Trimming took off 3 bases at V and 3 bases at J, with 11 bases between the two ends. The CDR3 has 14 amino acids.

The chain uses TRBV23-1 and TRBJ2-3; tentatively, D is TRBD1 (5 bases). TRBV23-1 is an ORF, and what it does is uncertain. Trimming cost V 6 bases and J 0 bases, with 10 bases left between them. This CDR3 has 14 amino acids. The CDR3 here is CASRTVASTDTQYF. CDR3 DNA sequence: TGCGCCAGCAGGACAGTTGCTAGCACAGATACGCAGTATTTT.

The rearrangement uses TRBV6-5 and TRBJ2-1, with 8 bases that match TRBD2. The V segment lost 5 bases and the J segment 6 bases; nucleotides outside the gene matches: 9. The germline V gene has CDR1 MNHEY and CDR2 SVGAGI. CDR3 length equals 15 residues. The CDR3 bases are TGTGCCAGCAGTGGATCTAGCGGGCCAGCCAATGAGCAGTTCTTC. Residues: CASSGSSGPANEQFF.

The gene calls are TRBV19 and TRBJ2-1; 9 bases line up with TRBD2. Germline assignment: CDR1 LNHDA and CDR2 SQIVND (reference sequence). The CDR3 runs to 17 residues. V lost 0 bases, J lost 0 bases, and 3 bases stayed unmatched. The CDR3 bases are TGTGCCAGTAGTATAGATCTAGCGGGGAGCTCCTACAATGAGCAGTTCTTC. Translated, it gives CASSIDLAGSSYNEQFF.

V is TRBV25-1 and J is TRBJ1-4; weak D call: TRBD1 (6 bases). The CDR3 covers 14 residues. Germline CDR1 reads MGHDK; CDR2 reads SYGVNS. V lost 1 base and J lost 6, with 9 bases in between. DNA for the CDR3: TGTGCCAGCAGTGAATCCCAGGGGTATGAAAAACTGTTTTTT. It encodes CASSESQGYEKLFF.